What follows are 25 T cell receptor beta chains derived from one specimen sequenced in a study of shared clonotypes between healthy human individuals. Sequencing was performed with immunoSEQ multiplex PCR; in TCRdb, only in-frame clones are kept and a portion is missing. The sample shows a few million clones, nearly 97% of them seen only once. Source material: naive CD4+ T cells sorted from blood. Specified subset: CD45RA+ positively selected. These receptors all stem from a man aged 18 to 30 in good health.

The CDR3 nucleotides are TGTGCCAGCAGTGACACCGGGACCCCTCCACCCCTCCACTTT. Amino acid sequence: CASSDTGTPPPLHF. V usage is TRBV6-6 and J usage is TRBJ1-6, with a tentative D call TRBD1 (5 bases). Germline V lookup: CDR1 MNHNY, CDR2 SVGAGI (reference sequence). V gave up 5 bases and J gave up 11 bases, with 16 bases separating them. This CDR3 comprises 14 residues.

CDR3 residues: CAIRDSLYNEQFF. CDR3 bases: TGTGCCATCAGGGACAGTCTCTACAATGAGCAGTTCTTC. The chain joins TRBV10-3 to TRBJ2-1; maybe TRBD1 (6 bases). The germline gives CDR1 ENHRY, CDR2 SYGVKD. The CDR3 loop spans 13 amino acids. Trimming pared 6 bases from V and 3 bases from J, leaving 9 bases between.

This clone was recorded only once. V and J are TRBV19 and TRBJ2-1, with D maybe TRBD2 (5 bases). The CDR3 has 14 amino acids. Germline assignment: CDR1 LNHDA and CDR2 SQIVND (reference sequence). Trimming took off 3 bases at V and 8 bases at J, with 14 bases between the two ends. CDR3 sequence (DNA): TGTGCCAGTAGTATGAGGAGGAATAACTATGAGCAGTTCTTC. Translating gives CASSMRRNNYEQFF.

The rearrangement joins TRBV28 to TRBJ1-1; no clear D. V lost 4 bases, J lost 6 bases, and 18 bases lay in between. The CDR3 has 15 residues. Germline V CDR1 and CDR2: MDHEN, SYDVKM. The CDR3 nucleotides are TGTGCCAGCAGTTCCCTTGCTAGCGGGAGGGCTGAAGCTTTCTTT. Its protein is CASSSLASGRAEAFF. Together with reference TRBV28 and TRBJ1-1, the CDR3 gives the full variable domain: DVKVTQSSRYLVKRTGEKVFLECVQDMDHENMFWYRQDPGLGLRLIYFSYDVKMKEKGDIPEGYSVSREKKERFSLILESASTNQTSMYLCASSSLASGRAEAFFGQGTRLTVV.

The chain couples TRBV30 to TRBJ1-3; the D gene is possibly TRBD1 (5 bases). The CDR3 length is 13 residues. Germline assignment: CDR1 GTSNPN and CDR2 SVGIG (reference sequence). The V end lost 5 bases, the J end lost 2 bases, and 10 bases lay between the germline ends. The CDR3 here is CAWQGLTGNTIYF. CDR3 in DNA: TGTGCCTGGCAGGGTTTAACTGGAAACACCATATATTTT.

This chain connects TRBV6-4 to TRBJ2-3, with D perhaps matching TRBD1 or TRBD2 (6 bases each). This CDR3 has 19 amino acids. The germline V gene encodes CDR1 MRHNA and CDR2 SNTAGT. The V end was cut by 11 bases, the J end by 0 bases, with 30 bases between. CDR3 nucleotide sequence: TGTGCCCCCCTCACGGACAGCCCCTATCGGGGGACTAGCACAGATACGCAGTATTTT. Encoded protein: CAPLTDSPYRGTSTDTQYF.

In its sample, this clone was seen once. Here the CDR3 reads CASSPGDRDPGELFF. As DNA, the CDR3 is TGTGCCAGCAGCCCCGGGGACAGGGACCCCGGGGAGCTGTTTTTT. The chain uses TRBV28 and TRBJ2-2, with 9 positions matching TRBD1. The junction had 8 bases not matched to a gene; V was cut back by 6 bases and J by 6 bases. CDR3 length equals 15 residues. Germline CDR1 MDHEN, CDR2 SYDVKM.

In regard to this clone: Other DNA sequences from this sample encode an identical CDR3 as well. The chain links TRBV19 to TRBJ2-5; 8 positions match TRBD1. Germline V gene sequence: CDR1 LNHDA, CDR2 SQIVND (reference sequence). The CDR3 has 15 residues. Germline trimming cut 3 bases from V and 5 bases from J; bases unmatched to any gene: 8. CDR3 residues: CASSIASGGSETQYF. Here the CDR3 DNA reads TGTGCCAGTAGTATTGCTTCAGGGGGCTCGGAGACCCAGTACTTC.

The V and J genes are TRBV6-1 and TRBJ1-2; D is uncertain. Germline-derived CDR1 and CDR2 are MNHNS and SASEGT. This CDR3 region has 15 residues. V shed 5 bases and J shed 2 bases, with 15 bases lying between them. This chain's CDR3 is CASSPDAALNYGYTF. The DNA of the CDR3 is TGTGCCAGCAGTCCCGACGCAGCCTTGAACTATGGCTACACCTTC.

The genes are TRBV6-5 and TRBJ1-2; tentative D call: TRBD1 (6 bases). Trimming removed 5 bases at V and 4 bases at J, with 11 bases between. Germline CDR1 and CDR2: MNHEY and SVGAGI. The length of the CDR3 is 13 residues. CDR3 sequence: CASSRGQTYGYTF. The CDR3 DNA reads TGTGCCAGCAGTCGAGGACAGACCTATGGCTACACCTTC.

For the CDR3, the DNA is TGCAGCGTTGAATTTGCTAGCGGGGGAATCGGGGAGCAGTACTTC. It yields the protein CSVEFASGGIGEQYF. The V call is TRBV29-1, the J call TRBJ2-7, with 10 bases that match TRBD2. Trimming at V came to 2 bases and at J to 7 bases, leaving 11 bases not matched to a gene. CDR3 length: 15 amino acids. CDR1 SQVTM and CDR2 ANQGSEA come from the germline V gene.

The chain uses TRBV7-9 and TRBJ2-7; either TRBD1 or TRBD2 may supply D (7 bases each). In germline, CDR1 is SEHNR, CDR2 FQNEAQ (reference sequence). This CDR3 has 14 amino acids. Trimming pared 2 bases from V and 2 bases from J, leaving 10 bases between. CDR3 sequence reads: CASSLPGGAYEQYF. CDR3 bases: TGTGCCAGCAGCTTACCAGGGGGGGCCTACGAGCAGTACTTC.

The rearrangement joins TRBV18 to TRBJ2-7; 8 bases agree with TRBD1. Trimming removed 6 bases from V and 7 bases from J; junction bases left unmatched: 11. This CDR3 is 14 amino acids long. Germline assignment: CDR1 KGHSH and CDR2 LQKENI. As DNA, the CDR3 is TGTGCCAGCTCTCGGGACAGGTCTACGAGGGAGCAGTACTTC. As protein: CASSRDRSTREQYF.

The chain recombines TRBV30 with TRBJ1-2, with D maybe TRBD1 (5 bases). This CDR3 has 13 residues. V lost 3 bases and J lost 8, with 16 bases in between. Germline V gives CDR1 GTSNPN, CDR2 SVGIG (reference sequence). The CDR3 spells CAWRGDSPGGYTF. In DNA form, the CDR3 reads TGTGCCTGGAGGGGGGACTCCCCCGGCGGCTACACCTTC.

The CDR3 is CASSQDAQGAGYGYTF. The DNA for the CDR3 is TGCGCCAGCAGCCAAGATGCGCAGGGGGCAGGCTATGGCTACACCTTC. J is TRBJ1-2 and V is TRBV4-3; 8 bases are shared with TRBD1. CDR1 and CDR2 (germline): LGHNA, YSLEER. The CDR3 is made up of 16 amino acids. J gave up 4 bases and V 0 bases, and 7 bases lay outside the gene matches.

V gene TRBV10-3 combines with J gene TRBJ2-1, with 10 bases aligning to TRBD1. The length of the CDR3 is 14 residues. The V segment lost 2 bases and the J segment 7 bases; nucleotides outside the gene matches: 2. Germline V gene lookup returns CDR1 ENHRY and CDR2 SYGVKD. The chain's CDR3 is CAISEAGQGNEQFF. The DNA of the CDR3 is TGTGCCATCAGTGAGGCGGGACAGGGGAATGAGCAGTTCTTC.

This chain uses TRBV28 with TRBJ1-6; D not certain. V shed 3 bases and J shed 6 bases, with 9 bases lying between them. This CDR3 contains 14 residues. Per germline, CDR1 MDHEN and CDR2 SYDVKM. The CDR3 DNA reads as TGTGCCAGCAGTTTCCCGGTGGGTAATTCACCCCTCCACTTT. This encodes CASSFPVGNSPLHF.

This chain links TRBV2 with TRBJ1-2, with D uncertain. V was clipped by 0 bases and J by 6 bases, with 2 bases between them. The CDR3 has 11 amino acids. Germline assignment: CDR1 SNHLY and CDR2 FYNNEI. The CDR3 loop reads CASSEADGYTF. In DNA, the CDR3 is TGTGCCAGCAGTGAAGCGGATGGCTACACCTTC.

The chain employs TRBV18 and TRBJ2-3; no clear D gene. The V end lost 3 bases, the J end lost 2 bases, and 9 bases lay between the germline ends. In germline, CDR1 is KGHSH, CDR2 LQKENI. The length of the CDR3 is 14 residues. The DNA of the CDR3 is TGTGCCAGCTCACCCTCAGTGAACACAGATACGCAGTATTTT. Its translation is CASSPSVNTDTQYF.

V and J are TRBV4-1 and TRBJ2-2; TRBD2 matches at 7 bases. V shed 5 bases, J shed 1 base, and the junction held 1 base outside the gene matches. Germline values: CDR1 MGHRA, CDR2 YSYEKL. The CDR3 has 14 amino acids. Here the CDR3 reads CASSASGNTGELFF. The CDR3 DNA reads TGCGCCAGCAGCGCTAGCGGGAACACCGGGGAGCTGTTTTTT.

The J gene is TRBJ1-6, the V gene TRBV5-1; TRBD1 aligns across 8 bases. CDR1 and CDR2 from the germline V gene are SGHRS and YFSETQ. V lost 5 bases, J lost 7 bases, and 8 bases stayed unmatched. CDR3 length equals 15 residues. CDR3 in amino acids: CASRPTGVGNSPLHF. For the CDR3, the DNA is TGCGCCAGCAGACCGACAGGGGTCGGGAATTCACCCCTCCACTTT.

Remarks on this clone: Within the sample, other DNA sequences also encode this same CDR3. The chain couples TRBV29-1 to TRBJ2-7, with no clear D. This CDR3 contains 11 residues. Germline assignment: CDR1 SQVTM and CDR2 ANQGSEA. V lost 2 bases, J lost 3 bases, and 5 bases lay in between. The chain's CDR3 is CSVEKGYEQYF. The DNA of the CDR3 is TGCAGCGTTGAAAAGGGCTACGAGCAGTACTTC.

This clone was seen only a few times. The same CDR3 arises from other DNA sequences in this sample as well. The chain joins TRBV2 to TRBJ1-2; TRBD1 matches at 7 bases. CDR1 and CDR2 from the germline V gene are SNHLY and FYNNEI. The length of the CDR3 is 14 residues. The V gene end was trimmed by 6 bases and the J gene end by 1 base; junction bases not matched to a gene: 5. CDR3 nucleotides: TGTGCCAGCAGGACAGGGCGGGTTAACTATGGCTACACCTTC. It specifies CASRTGRVNYGYTF.

This clone came up once. The chain couples TRBV2 to TRBJ1-1, with no clear D. This CDR3 has 13 residues. Germline-derived CDR1 and CDR2 are SNHLY and FYNNEI. Trimming took 4 bases from V and 0 from J, leaving 6 bases between them. For the CDR3, the DNA is TGTGCCAGCAGTGCTACGATGAACACTGAAGCTTTCTTT. It translates to CASSATMNTEAFF. Variable domain in full (rest from reference TRBV2 and TRBJ1-1): EPEVTQTPSHQVTQMGQEVILRCVPISNHLYFYWYRQILGQKVEFLVSFYNNEISEKSEIFDDQFSVERPDGSNFTLKIRSTKLEDSAMYFCASSATMNTEAFFGQGTRLTVV.

The genes are TRBV7-3 and TRBJ2-1, with TRBD2 as a possible D gene (6 bases). CDR1 and CDR2 (germline): SGHTA, FQGTGA. The CDR3 is 13 residues long. The V end was cut by 5 bases, the J end by 15 bases, with 20 bases between. The CDR3 DNA is TGTGCCAGCAGCCAAGACCGGGACTCGAGCGGGTTCTTC. This codes for CASSQDRDSSGFF.